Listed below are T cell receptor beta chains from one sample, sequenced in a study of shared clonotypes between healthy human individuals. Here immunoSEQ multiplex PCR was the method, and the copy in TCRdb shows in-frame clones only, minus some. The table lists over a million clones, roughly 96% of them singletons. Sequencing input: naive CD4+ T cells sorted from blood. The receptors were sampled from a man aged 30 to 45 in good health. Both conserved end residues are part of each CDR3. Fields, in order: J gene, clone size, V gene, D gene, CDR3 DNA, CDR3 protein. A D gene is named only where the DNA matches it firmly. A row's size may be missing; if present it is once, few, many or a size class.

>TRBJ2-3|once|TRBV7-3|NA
TGTGCCAGCAGCTTAAACAGGGACGTCGGAGATACGCAGTATTTT
CASSLNRDVGDTQYF
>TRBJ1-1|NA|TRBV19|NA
TGTGCCAGTAGTGCCATAGGCCGGACAGATAACACTGAAGCTTTCTTT
CASSAIGRTDNTEAFF
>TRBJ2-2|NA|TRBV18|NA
TGTGCCAGCTCACCAACCAGCGGGTTTATCAACGGGGAGCTGTTTTTT
CASSPTSGFINGELFF
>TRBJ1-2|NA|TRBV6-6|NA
TGTGCCAGCAGAACCTCGGGATCCCAATATGGCTACACCTTC
CASRTSGSQYGYTF
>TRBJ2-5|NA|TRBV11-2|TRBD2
TGTGCCAGCAGCTCTTGGGGGATAGCGGGAATCGAGACCCAGTACTTC
CASSSWGIAGIETQYF
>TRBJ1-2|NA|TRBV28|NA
TGTGCCAGCAGTCTGACAGAAACGGCGGACTATGGCTACACCTTC
CASSLTETADYGYTF
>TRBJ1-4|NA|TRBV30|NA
TGTGCCTGGAGTGGGGGGCCCGAAAAACTGTTTTTT
CAWSGGPEKLFF
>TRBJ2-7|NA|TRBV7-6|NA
TGTGCCAGCAGCTGGGACACGAGCTCCTACGAGCAGTACTTC
CASSWDTSSYEQYF
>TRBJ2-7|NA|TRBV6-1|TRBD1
TGTGCCAGCGGAAAACAGGGGGCTTACGAGCAGTACTTC
CASGKQGAYEQYF
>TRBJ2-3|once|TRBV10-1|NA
TGCGCCAGCAGTGAGGTGGTAGGCACAGATACGCAGTATTTT
CASSEVVGTDTQYF
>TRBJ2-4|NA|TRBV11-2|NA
TGTGCCAGCAGCTTAGCTGAAAACATTCAGTACTTC
CASSLAENIQYF
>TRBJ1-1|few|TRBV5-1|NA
TGCGCCAGCAGTACTTGGAGCATGAACACTGAAGCTTTCTTT
CASSTWSMNTEAFF
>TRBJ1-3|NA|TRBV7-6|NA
TGTGCCAGCAGCTTGAACATGGGGGACACCATATATTTT
CASSLNMGDTIYF
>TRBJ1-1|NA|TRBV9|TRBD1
TGTGCCAGCAGCGCGGACAGGGGCTGGCGGGACACTGAAGCTTTCTTT
CASSADRGWRDTEAFF
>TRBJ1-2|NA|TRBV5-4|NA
TGTGCCAGCAGCGCCGCATGGGAGTATGGCTACACCTTC
CASSAAWEYGYTF
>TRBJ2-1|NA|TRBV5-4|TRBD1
TGTGCCAGCAGCGGCGGGACAGGGGGCCAGCGGGAGTCCTCTGGGTATGAGCAGTTCTTC
CASSGGTGGQRESSGYEQFF
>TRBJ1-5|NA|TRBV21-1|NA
TGTGCCAGCAGCCTGGAGAGGAAGAAATGTCAGCCCCAGCATTTT
CASSLERKKCQPQHF
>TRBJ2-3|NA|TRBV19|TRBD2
TGTGCCAGTAGTATGGGGGGGGTAAGCACAGATACGCAGTATTTT
CASSMGGVSTDTQYF
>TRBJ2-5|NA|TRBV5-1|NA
TGCGCCAGCAGCTTTGACGAGACCCAGTACTTC
CASSFDETQYF
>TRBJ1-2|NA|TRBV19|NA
TGTGCCAGTAGTATTCGTCGCCCCGATAACTATGGCTACACCTTC
CASSIRRPDNYGYTF
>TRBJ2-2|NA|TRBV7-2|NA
TGTGCCAGCAGCTTAGGCCCAACGGTTCCCCCGAACACCGGGGAGCTGTTTTTT
CASSLGPTVPPNTGELFF
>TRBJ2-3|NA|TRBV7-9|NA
TGTGCCAGCAGCCTTCTCAGGGATTACTGGGAGCCAGATACGCAGTATTTT
CASSLLRDYWEPDTQYF
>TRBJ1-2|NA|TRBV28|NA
TGTGCCAGCAGCGTGAGGCGGGGGACTCACCAGGTTCTCAACTATGGCTACACCTTC
CASSVRRGTHQVLNYGYTF
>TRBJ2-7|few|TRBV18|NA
TGTGCCAGCTCACCTACCGGAATCCACGAGCAGTACTTC
CASSPTGIHEQYF
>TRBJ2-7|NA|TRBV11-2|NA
TGTGCCAGCAGCACCACATTAGCCCCTCTTAGTGAAGAGCAGTACTTC
CASSTTLAPLSEEQYF
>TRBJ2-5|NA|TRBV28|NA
TGTGCCAGCAGTCTCCGTAGTCAGGGAGAGACCCAGTACTTC
CASSLRSQGETQYF
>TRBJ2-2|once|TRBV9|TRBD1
TGTGCCAGCAGAGATTCTGCCGGGACAGATGTGTTTTTT
CASRDSAGTDVFF
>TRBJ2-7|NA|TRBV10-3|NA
TGTGCCATCAGTGAGCCGATTCAGGCTTGGGTGGGCGAGCAGTACTTC
CAISEPIQAWVGEQYF
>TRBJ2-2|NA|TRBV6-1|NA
TGTGGACTTAGACAGGCTGAGAACACCGGGGAGCTGTTTTTT
CGLRQAENTGELFF
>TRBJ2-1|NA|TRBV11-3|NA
TGTGCCAGCAGCTTAGACGGGGGACGGACGTACAATGAGCAGTTCTTC
CASSLDGGRTYNEQFF
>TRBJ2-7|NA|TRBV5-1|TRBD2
TGCGCCAGCAGCATCAACTCGGGACTAGCGGGTACCTACGAGCAGTACTTC
CASSINSGLAGTYEQYF
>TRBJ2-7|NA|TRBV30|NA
TGTGCCTGGAATCGACAAGTCCTCTACGAGCAGTACTTC
CAWNRQVLYEQYF
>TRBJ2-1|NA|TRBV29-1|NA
TGCAGCGTTGGAGATAAATGGGTACTAGGGAGCAATGAGCAGTTCTTC
CSVGDKWVLGSNEQFF
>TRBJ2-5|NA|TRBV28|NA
TGTGCCAGCAGCCTGTACGCCCGGGGGCGCGGAGAGACCCAGTACTTC
CASSLYARGRGETQYF
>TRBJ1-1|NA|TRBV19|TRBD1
TGTGCCAGTATTGACAGGGGGCGAGCAGGCACTGAAGCTTTCTTT
CASIDRGRAGTEAFF
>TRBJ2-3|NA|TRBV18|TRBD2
TGTGCCAGCTCACCGCTCCCTCTGGGCGGGAGGGTCACAGATACGCAGTATTTT
CASSPLPLGGRVTDTQYF
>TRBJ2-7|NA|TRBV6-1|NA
TGTGCCAGCAGGGTGGCTACGCCGGTCTACGAGCAGTACTTC
CASRVATPVYEQYF
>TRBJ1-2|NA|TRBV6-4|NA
TGTGCCAGTTCCCCTGGCCGGTTGGGAGGCTACACCTTC
CASSPGRLGGYTF
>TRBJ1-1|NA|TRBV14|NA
TGTGCCAGCAGCCAAGATAGACAGACCTACATGAACACTGAAGCTTTCTTT
CASSQDRQTYMNTEAFF
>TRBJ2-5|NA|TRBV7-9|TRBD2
TGTGCCAGCAGCTTAACCGGGAGGGCCGAGGAGACCCAGTACTTC
CASSLTGRAEETQYF
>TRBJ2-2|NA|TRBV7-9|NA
TGTGCCAGCAGCTTTACCAGCCGCAGCGCGAACACCGGGGAGCTGTTTTTT
CASSFTSRSANTGELFF
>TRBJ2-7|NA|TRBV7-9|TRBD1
TGTGCCAGCAGCTTCGCCAAAATCATCAGACAGGGAATCTACGAGCAGTACTTC
CASSFAKIIRQGIYEQYF
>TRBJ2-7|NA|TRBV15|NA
TGTGCCACCAGCAGGGACACTGGGGACCTGGAGCAGTACTTC
CATSRDTGDLEQYF
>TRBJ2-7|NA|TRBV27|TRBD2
TGTGCCAGCAGTTTGTCCATCGCGGGAGACCCCTCCGAGCAGTACTTC
CASSLSIAGDPSEQYF
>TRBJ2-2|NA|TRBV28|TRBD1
TGTGCCAGCAGTCTACAGGGGGCGCTCCCACCGGGGGAGCTGTTTTTT
CASSLQGALPPGELFF
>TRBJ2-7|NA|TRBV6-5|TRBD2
TGTGCCAGCAGCCGAGGTGGCGGGAGCTCCTACGAGCAGTACTTC
CASSRGGGSSYEQYF
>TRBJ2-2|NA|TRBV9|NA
TGTGCCAGCAGCGTTTTCTTACCCCCCAACACCGGGGAGCTGTTTTTT
CASSVFLPPNTGELFF
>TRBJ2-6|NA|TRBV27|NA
TGTGCCAGCAGTTTATCGTTATGGAGCTCTGGGGCCAACGTCCTGACTTTC
CASSLSLWSSGANVLTF
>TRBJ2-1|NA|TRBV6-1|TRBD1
TGTGCCAGCAGTTGGCGCGGGACAGGGTACAATGAGCAGTTCTTC
CASSWRGTGYNEQFF
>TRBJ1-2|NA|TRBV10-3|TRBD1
TGTGCCATCACCAGACAGGGGCCGAATATTGGCTACACCTTC
CAITRQGPNIGYTF